Listed here are 9 T cell receptor beta chains from one sample, sequenced in a study of Ad26.COV2.S vaccination and SARS-CoV-2 variants. The protocol was immunoSEQ multiplex PCR, while the TCRdb copy is restricted to in-frame clones and leaves out a portion. The sample holds 400,000 to 450,000 clones, approximately 90% seen once. The treatment is: some 20 received Ad26.COV2.S at low or high dose, single or two shots; about 5 received placebo; per-sample allocation not given. Repertoires come from day 63 after the first vaccine or placebo injection. This material consisted of peripheral blood, taken in a trial of Ad26.COV2.S vaccine versus placebo. The source of these receptors is a person between 18 and 59 years old who received the Ad26.COV2.S COVID-19 vaccine or a placebo.

The gene calls are TRBV19 and TRBJ1-5; D unclear. Trimming shortened V by 0 bases and J by 3 bases, and 9 bases separated the two germline ends. Germline CDR1 LNHDA, CDR2 SQIVND (reference sequence). This CDR3 spans 15 amino acids. CDR3 sequence: CASSIDHGTNQPQHF. CDR3 sequence (DNA): TGTGCCAGTAGTATAGATCACGGTACCAATCAGCCCCAGCATTTT.

The chain uses TRBV5-5 and TRBJ1-1; weak D call: TRBD1 (5 bases). The germline V gene has CDR1 SGHKS and CDR2 YYEKEE (reference sequence). V was pared by 0 bases and J by 0 bases, with 6 bases between. The CDR3 consists of 14 residues. CDR3 residues: CASSLVGVNTEAFF. The CDR3 nucleotides read TGTGCCAGCAGCTTGGTGGGGGTGAACACTGAAGCTTTCTTT.

This clone was recorded once. J is TRBJ1-1 and V is TRBV7-6, with D maybe TRBD1 (5 bases). Germline lookup yields CDR1 SGHVS and CDR2 FNYEAQ. V was cut by 5 bases and J by 1 base, with 8 bases left in between. The CDR3 length is 13 residues. This chain's CDR3 is CASSMDTNTEAFF. The CDR3 DNA reads TGTGCCAGCAGCATGGACACGAACACTGAAGCTTTCTTT. The entire variable domain, with the rest obtained from reference TRBV7-6 and TRBJ1-1, is as follows: GAGVSQSPRYKVTKRGQDVALRCDPISGHVSLYWYRQALGQGPEFLTYFNYEAQQDKSGLPNDRFSAERPEGSISTLTIQRTEQRDSAMYRCASSMDTNTEAFFGQGTRLTVV.

V gene TRBV7-3 combines with J gene TRBJ2-1; no definite D call. The CDR3 totals 14 residues. V lost 1 base, J lost 2 bases, and 6 bases lay in between. CDR1 and CDR2 (germline): SGHTA, FQGTGA. The CDR3 nucleotides read TGTGCCAGCAGCTTAAATGGGGCCTACAATGAGCAGTTCTTC. The encoded protein is CASSLNGAYNEQFF.

J is TRBJ2-3 and V is TRBV27; possibly TRBD1 or TRBD2 for D (7 bases each). Between the trimmed V and J ends, which lost 8 bases and 8 bases, there was a span of 11 bases. Germline CDR1 MNHEY, CDR2 SMNVEV (reference sequence). This CDR3 has 11 residues. CDR3 amino acids: CASQGEGTQYF. The CDR3 DNA is TGTGCCAGCCAGGGGGAGGGTACGCAGTATTTT.

V and J are TRBV7-8 and TRBJ2-5; D unresolved. The germline V gene encodes CDR1 SGHVS and CDR2 FQNEAQ. CDR3 size: 12 residues. V shed 5 bases and J shed 2 bases, with 6 bases lying between them. For the CDR3, the DNA is TGTGCCAGCAGCCCAGGACAAGAGACCCAGTACTTC. Residues: CASSPGQETQYF.

V and J are TRBV7-2 and TRBJ2-5; possibly TRBD1 for D (5 bases). The CDR3 covers 13 residues. Germline V gene sequence: CDR1 SGHTA, CDR2 FQGNSA. Deletions cut 5 bases from V and 4 bases from J, with 11 bases between. CDR3 sequence: CASSLGRGETQYF. CDR3 in DNA: TGTGCCAGCAGCCTCGGAAGGGGAGAGACCCAGTACTTC.

The chain links TRBV19 to TRBJ1-3, with D hard to call. V was pared by 6 bases and J by 3 bases, with 15 bases between. Germline V gene data show CDR1 as LNHDA and CDR2 as SQIVND (reference sequence). The CDR3 loop spans 15 amino acids. In nucleotides, the CDR3 is TGTGCCAGTAGGCGAGGACCTTTGGGTGGAAACACCATATATTTT. It yields the protein CASRRGPLGGNTIYF.

V is TRBV10-2 and J is TRBJ2-7; D is perhaps TRBD1 (6 bases). Germline V gene data show CDR1 as WSHSY and CDR2 as SAAADI. This CDR3 contains 13 residues. The V end lost 2 bases, the J end lost 3 bases, and 8 bases lay between the germline ends. CDR3 residues: CASSEEQGYEQYF. The CDR3 DNA reads as TGCGCCAGCAGTGAGGAACAGGGCTACGAGCAGTACTTC.